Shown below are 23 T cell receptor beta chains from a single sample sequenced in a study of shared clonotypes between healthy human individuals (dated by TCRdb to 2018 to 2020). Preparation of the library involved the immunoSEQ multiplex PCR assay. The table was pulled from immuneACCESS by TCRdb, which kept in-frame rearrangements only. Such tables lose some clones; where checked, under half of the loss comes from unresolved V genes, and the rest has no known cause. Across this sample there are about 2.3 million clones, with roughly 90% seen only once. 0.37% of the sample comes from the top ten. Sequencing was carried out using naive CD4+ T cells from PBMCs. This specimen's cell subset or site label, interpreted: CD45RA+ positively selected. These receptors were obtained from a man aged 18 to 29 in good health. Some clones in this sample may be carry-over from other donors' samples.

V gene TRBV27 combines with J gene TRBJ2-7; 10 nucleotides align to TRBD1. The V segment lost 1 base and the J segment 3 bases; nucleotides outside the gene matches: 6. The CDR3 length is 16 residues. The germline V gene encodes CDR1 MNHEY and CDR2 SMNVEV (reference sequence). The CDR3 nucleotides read TGTGCCAGCAGTTTATTTCGGGACAGGGGTGTCTACGAGCAGTACTTC. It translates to CASSLFRDRGVYEQYF.

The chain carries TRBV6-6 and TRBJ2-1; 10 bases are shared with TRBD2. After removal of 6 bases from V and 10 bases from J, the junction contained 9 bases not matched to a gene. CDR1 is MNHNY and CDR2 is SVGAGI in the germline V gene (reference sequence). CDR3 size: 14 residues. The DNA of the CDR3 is TGTGCCAGCAGCACGCCCCTGGGACTAGCGGAGCAGTTCTTC. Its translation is CASSTPLGLAEQFF.

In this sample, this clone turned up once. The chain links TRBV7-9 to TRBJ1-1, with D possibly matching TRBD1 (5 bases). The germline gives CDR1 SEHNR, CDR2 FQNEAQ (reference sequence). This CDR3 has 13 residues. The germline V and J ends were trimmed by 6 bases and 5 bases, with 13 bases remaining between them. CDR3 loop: CASRTQGWTEAFF. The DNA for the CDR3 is TGTGCCAGCAGAACCCAGGGCTGGACTGAAGCTTTCTTT. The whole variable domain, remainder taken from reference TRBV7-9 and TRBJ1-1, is DTGVSQNPRHKITKRGQNVTFRCDPISEHNRLYWYRQTLGQGPEFLTYFQNEAQLEKSRLLSDRFSAERPKGSFSTLEIQRTEQGDSAMYLCASRTQGWTEAFFGQGTRLTVV.

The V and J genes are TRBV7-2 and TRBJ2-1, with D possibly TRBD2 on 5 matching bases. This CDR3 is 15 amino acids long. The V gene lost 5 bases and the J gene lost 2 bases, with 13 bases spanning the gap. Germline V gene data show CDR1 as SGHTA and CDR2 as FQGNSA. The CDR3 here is CASSPGGPTYNEQFF. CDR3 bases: TGTGCCAGCAGCCCCGGAGGCCCCACCTACAATGAGCAGTTCTTC.

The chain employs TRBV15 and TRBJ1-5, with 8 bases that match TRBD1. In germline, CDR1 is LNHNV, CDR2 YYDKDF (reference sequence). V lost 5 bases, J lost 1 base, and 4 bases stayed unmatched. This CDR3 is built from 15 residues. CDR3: CATSLDRASNQPQHF. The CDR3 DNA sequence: TGTGCCACCAGCCTGGACAGGGCGAGCAATCAGCCCCAGCATTTT.

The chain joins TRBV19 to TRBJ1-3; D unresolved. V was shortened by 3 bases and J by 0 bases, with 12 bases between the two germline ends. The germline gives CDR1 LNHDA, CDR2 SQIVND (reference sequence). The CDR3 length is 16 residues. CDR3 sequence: CASSIRTGSSGNTIYF. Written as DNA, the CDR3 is TGTGCCAGTAGTATTCGTACGGGAAGCTCTGGAAACACCATATATTTT.

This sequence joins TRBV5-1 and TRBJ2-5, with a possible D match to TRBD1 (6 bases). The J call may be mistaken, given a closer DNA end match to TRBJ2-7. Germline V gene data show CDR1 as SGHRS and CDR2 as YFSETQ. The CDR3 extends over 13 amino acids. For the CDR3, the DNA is TGCGCCAGCAGCTTCGTCAGGGGCGTCGAGCAGTACTTC. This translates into CASSFVRGVEQYF.

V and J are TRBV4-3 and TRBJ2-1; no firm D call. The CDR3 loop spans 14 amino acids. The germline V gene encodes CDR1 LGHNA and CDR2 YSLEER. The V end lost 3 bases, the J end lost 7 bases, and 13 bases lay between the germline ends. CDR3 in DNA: TGCGCCAGCAGCCAGGCAGGAACTCCAAATGAGCAGTTCTTC. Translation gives CASSQAGTPNEQFF.

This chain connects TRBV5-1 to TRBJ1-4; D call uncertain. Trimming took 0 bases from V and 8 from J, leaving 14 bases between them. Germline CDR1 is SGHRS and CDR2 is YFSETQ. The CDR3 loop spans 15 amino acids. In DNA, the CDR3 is TGCGCCAGCAGCTTGGGAGGACGTACACCCGAAAAACTGTTTTTT. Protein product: CASSLGGRTPEKLFF.

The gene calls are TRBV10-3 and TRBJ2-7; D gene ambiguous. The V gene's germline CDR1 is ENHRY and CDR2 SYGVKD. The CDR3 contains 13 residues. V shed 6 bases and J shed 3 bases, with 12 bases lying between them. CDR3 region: CAISPRDGYEQYF. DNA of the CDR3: TGTGCCATCAGCCCCCGTGATGGCTACGAGCAGTACTTC.

Here the CDR3 DNA reads TGTGCCAGCAGCTTAGGGTTCGACACCGGGGAGCTGTTTTTT. Amino acids: CASSLGFDTGELFF. This rearrangement joins TRBV7-2 to TRBJ2-2; D gene unclear. The V end was cut by 1 base, the J end by 3 bases, with 6 bases between. This CDR3 contains 14 residues. CDR1 and CDR2 (germline): SGHTA, FQGNSA. The entire variable domain, with the rest obtained from reference TRBV7-2 and TRBJ2-2, is as follows: GAGVSQSPSNKVTEKGKDVELRCDPISGHTALYWYRQSLGQGLEFLIYFQGNSAPDKSGLPSDRFSAERTGGSVSTLTIQRTQQEDSAVYLCASSLGFDTGELFFGEGSRLTVL.

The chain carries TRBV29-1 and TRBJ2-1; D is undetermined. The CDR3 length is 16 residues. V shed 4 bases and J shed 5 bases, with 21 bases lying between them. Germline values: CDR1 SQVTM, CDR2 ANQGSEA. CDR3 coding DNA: TGCAGCGTTGTAATCTGGGCTTTTAGAAAAAACAATGAGCAGTTCTTC. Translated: CSVVIWAFRKNNEQFF.

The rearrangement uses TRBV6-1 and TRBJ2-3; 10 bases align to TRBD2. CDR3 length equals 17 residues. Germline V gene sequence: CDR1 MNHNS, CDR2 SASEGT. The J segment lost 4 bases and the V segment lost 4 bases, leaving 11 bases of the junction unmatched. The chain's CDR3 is CASSVDPAGGPSDTQYF. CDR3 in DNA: TGTGCCAGCAGTGTGGACCCAGCGGGAGGGCCCTCAGATACGCAGTATTTT.

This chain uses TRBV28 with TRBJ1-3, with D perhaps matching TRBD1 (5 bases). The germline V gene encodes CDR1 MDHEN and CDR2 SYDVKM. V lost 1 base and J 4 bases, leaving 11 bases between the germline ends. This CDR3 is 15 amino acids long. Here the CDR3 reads CASSLLGGYGNTIYF. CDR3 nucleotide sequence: TGTGCCAGCAGTTTATTGGGGGGGTACGGAAACACCATATATTTT.

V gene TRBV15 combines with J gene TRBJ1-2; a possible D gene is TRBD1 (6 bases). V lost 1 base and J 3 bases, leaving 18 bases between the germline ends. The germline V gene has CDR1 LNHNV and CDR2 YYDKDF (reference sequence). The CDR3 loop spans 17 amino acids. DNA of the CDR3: TGTGCCACCAGCAGAGGAATTCTTGGACAGAGAGACTATGGCTACACCTTC. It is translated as CATSRGILGQRDYGYTF.

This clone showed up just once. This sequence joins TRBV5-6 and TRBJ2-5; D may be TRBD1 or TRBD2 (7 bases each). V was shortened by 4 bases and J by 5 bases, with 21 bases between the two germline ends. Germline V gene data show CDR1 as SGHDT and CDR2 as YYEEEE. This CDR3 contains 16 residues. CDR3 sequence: CASSPTVGGGYETQYF. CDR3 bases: TGTGCCAGCAGCCCGACGGTGGGAGGGGGCTATGAGACCCAGTACTTC. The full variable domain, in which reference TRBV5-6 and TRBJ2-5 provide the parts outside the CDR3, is DAGVTQSPTHLIKTRGQQVTLRCSPKSGHDTVSWYQQALGQGPQFIFQYYEEEERQRGNFPDRFSGHQFPNYSSELNVNALLLGDSALYLCASSPTVGGGYETQYFGPGTRLLVL.

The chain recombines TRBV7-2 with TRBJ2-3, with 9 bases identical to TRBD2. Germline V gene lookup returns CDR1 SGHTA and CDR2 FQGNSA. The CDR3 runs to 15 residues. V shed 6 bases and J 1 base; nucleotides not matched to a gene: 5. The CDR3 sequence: CASSTSGSGTDTQYF. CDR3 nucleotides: TGTGCCAGCAGTACTAGCGGGTCGGGCACAGATACGCAGTATTTT.

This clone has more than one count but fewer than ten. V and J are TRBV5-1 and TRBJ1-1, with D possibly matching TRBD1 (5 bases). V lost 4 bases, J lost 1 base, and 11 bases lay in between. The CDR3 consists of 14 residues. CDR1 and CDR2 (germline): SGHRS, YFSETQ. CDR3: CASSRQPPNTEAFF. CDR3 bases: TGCGCCAGCAGCCGACAGCCACCGAACACTGAAGCTTTCTTT. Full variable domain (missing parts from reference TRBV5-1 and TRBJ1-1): KAGVTQTPRYLIKTRGQQVTLSCSPISGHRSVSWYQQTPGQGLQFLFEYFSETQRNKGNFPGRFSGRQFSNSRSEMNVSTLELGDSALYLCASSRQPPNTEAFFGQGTRLTVV.

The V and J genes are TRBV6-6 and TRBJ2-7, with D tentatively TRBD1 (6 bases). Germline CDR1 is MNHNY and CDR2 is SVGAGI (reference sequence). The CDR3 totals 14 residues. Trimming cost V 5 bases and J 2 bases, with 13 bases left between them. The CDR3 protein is CASSRRTAAYEQYF. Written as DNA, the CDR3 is TGTGCCAGCAGTCGCAGGACAGCCGCCTACGAGCAGTACTTC.

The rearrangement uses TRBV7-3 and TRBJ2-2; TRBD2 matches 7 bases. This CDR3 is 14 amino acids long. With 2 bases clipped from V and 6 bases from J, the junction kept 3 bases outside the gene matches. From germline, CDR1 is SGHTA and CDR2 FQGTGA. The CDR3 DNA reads TGTGCCAGCAGCTTATTAGGGAGGGCCGGGGAGCTGTTTTTT. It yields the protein CASSLLGRAGELFF.

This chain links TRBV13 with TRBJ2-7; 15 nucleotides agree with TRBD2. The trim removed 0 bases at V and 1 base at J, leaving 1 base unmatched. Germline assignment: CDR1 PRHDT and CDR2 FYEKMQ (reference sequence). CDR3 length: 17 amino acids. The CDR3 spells CASSLGGLAGGSYEQYF. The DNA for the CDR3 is TGTGCCAGCAGCTTAGGGGGACTAGCGGGAGGTTCCTACGAGCAGTACTTC.

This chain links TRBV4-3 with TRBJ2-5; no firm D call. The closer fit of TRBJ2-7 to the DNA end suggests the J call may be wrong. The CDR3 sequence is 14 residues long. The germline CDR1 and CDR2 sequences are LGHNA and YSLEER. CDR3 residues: CASSQLPDSYEQYF. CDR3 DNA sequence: TGCGCCAGCAGCCAATTGCCAGATTCCTACGAGCAGTACTTC.

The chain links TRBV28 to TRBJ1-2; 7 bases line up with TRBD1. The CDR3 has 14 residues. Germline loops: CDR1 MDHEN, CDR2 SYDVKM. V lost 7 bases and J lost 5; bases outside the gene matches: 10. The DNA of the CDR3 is TGTGCCAGCAAGGGCAGGGGGACCTCTTATGGCTACACCTTC. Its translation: CASKGRGTSYGYTF.